The present TCR beta chain was sequenced within a study of cytomegalovirus exposure and HLA in healthy donors. General study points: Using the classifier, cytomegalovirus status was reportedly diagnosed with high specificity and sensitivity. A subsequent analysis found that TCR clusters from the first cohort also tended to co-occur in the 110 or so validation repertoires, with about 95% of cluster scores above 0.

The data were produced by immunoSEQ multiplex PCR, yet TCRdb's version contains in-frame clones alone and is incomplete. The sample gives around 220,000 clones, 65% to 85% of which show up once; about 14% is in the top ten. Germline V gene sequence: CDR1 MNHEY, CDR2 SVGAGI. Trimming took off 1 base at V and 7 bases at J, with 7 bases between the two ends. The CDR3 loop spans 13 amino acids. A note on this clone: Its antigen is undetermined.

The rearrangement links TRBV6-5 to TRBJ2-2; no clear D gene. Specimen: PBMCs. The receptor was isolated from a woman aged 30 to 39 in good health and CMV-seropositive. DNA for the CDR3: TGTGCCAGCAGTTACTTTGTTCGCGGGGAGCTGTTTTTT. It is translated as CASSYFVRGELFF.